Listed below are T cell receptor beta chains from one sample, sequenced in a study of Graves' ophthalmopathy and Graves' hyperthyroidism. A single record per CDR3 protein comes from TCRdb applying MiXCR to the multiplex PCR reads. The data contain hundreds of thousands of distinct CDR3 sequences, approximately 40% of them singletons. Material: peripheral blood. These receptors all stem from an adult man with Graves' ophthalmopathy. Each CDR3 is given without its conserved first and last residue. The order of the fields is V gene, J gene, CDR3 protein.

>TRBV15|TRBJ2-6
ATSSLDARASGANVLT
>TRBV10-3|TRBJ1-3
AIRKDSSGNTIY
>TRBV15|TRBJ1-6
ATSSSDSGNSPLH
>TRBV7-8|TRBJ1-1
ATPPTPGQANTEAF
>TRBV10-2|TRBJ1-2
ASSPDSGLYGYT
>TRBV12-3/TRBV12-4|TRBJ1-6
ASRPTGFDSPLH
>TRBV7-9|TRBJ1-6
ASSLNPGLRNSPLH
>TRBV20-1|TRBJ2-7
SATTSDTYEQY
>TRBV7-2|TRBJ2-6
ASSVSGGSGANVLT
>TRBV29-1|TRBJ2-2
STAGQGNTGELF
>TRBV9|TRBJ2-6
ASSEQGALGANVLT
>TRBV2|TRBJ1-4
ASSYNGGNEKLF
>TRBV5-1|TRBJ2-7
ASSQLAGGLNRKQY
>TRBV20-1|TRBJ2-7
SAREGGHYEQY
>TRBV6-6|TRBJ2-7
ASSWRERGEQY
>TRBV24-1|TRBJ2-7
ATSDAGTGGSYEQY
>TRBV20-1|TRBJ2-7
SAADLAGTHEQY
>TRBV7-8|TRBJ1-6
ASSLAPSGGDSPLH
>TRBV20-1|TRBJ1-5
SASPRQGEQPQH
>TRBV20-1|TRBJ2-5
SAPPPGPPSQY
>TRBV24-1|TRBJ1-5
ASSERDYQPQH
>TRBV18|TRBJ2-2
ASSRQNTRELF
>TRBV15|TRBJ2-5
ATSRTGTGTSGTETQY
>TRBV15|TRBJ1-2
ATSRGTANYGYT
>TRBV2|TRBJ2-5
ASSETVIGTQY
>TRBV7-9|TRBJ2-7
ASSLGTDGEQY
>TRBV12-3/TRBV12-4|TRBJ2-5
ASSFRTSGGETQY
>TRBV5-4|TRBJ2-5
ASSLGFGRGYETQY
>TRBV7-9|TRBJ2-5
ASRGDRGSETQY
>TRBV2|TRBJ2-7
ASRSDSGTYEQY
>TRBV11-2|TRBJ1-1
ASSLARGAEAF
>TRBV24-1|TRBJ1-5
ASSEWEDRRNQPQH
>TRBV19|TRBJ1-5
ASSRMRAFNQPQH
>TRBV25-1|TRBJ1-1
ASMGRNGVAF
>TRBV20-1|TRBJ2-7
SATDWGRLDEQY
>TRBV25-1|TRBJ1-2
ASRFTGLVTNYGYT
>TRBV10-3|TRBJ2-7
AINGPRDRGSRQY
>TRBV24-1|TRBJ1-2
ATSARDQNYGYT
>TRBV7-9|TRBJ1-3
ASSSTANSGNTIY
>TRBV11-2|TRBJ1-4
AWSGGGYEKLF
>TRBV25-1|TRBJ1-2
ASSASGDGYT
>TRBV2|TRBJ1-2
ASSPGEGSNNYGYT
>TRBV19|TRBJ1-3
ASSSGKNTIY
>TRBV20-1|TRBJ1-2
SARNRDRRHYGYT
>TRBV2|TRBJ2-7
ASSAGLYEQY
>TRBV15|TRBJ2-3
ATSRDRGIDADTQY
>TRBV29-1|TRBJ1-2
SAEGSEGYT
>TRBV7-8|TRBJ2-7
ASSPRTGGIYEQY
>TRBV7-9|TRBJ1-5
ASTTDRVPNQPQH
>TRBV9|TRBJ1-4
ASGQGSGGEKLF
>TRBV7-9|TRBJ1-1
ASLSPGIYSEAF
>TRBV28|TRBJ1-2
ASSLRRLYGYT
>TRBV24-1|TRBJ2-5
ATSDRDLGETQY
>TRBV4-1|TRBJ1-2
ASSQGPGGRDGYT
>TRBV7-2|TRBJ2-2
ASSKGENTGELF
>TRBV6-1|TRBJ1-1
ASSTTGVNEAF
>TRBV11-1|TRBJ2-7
ASSLRAFGRGIADEQY
>TRBV14|TRBJ1-1
ASSLSTGTANTEAF
>TRBV10-2|TRBJ2-7
ASSEGRRGYEQY